Below, 31 T cell receptor beta chains from the same sample are listed, as sequenced in a study of regulatory T cells in long-lasting Graves disease. Time point noted: persistent/refractory GD, antithyroid drugs over 5 years with positive TRAb. RNA isolated from PBMCs was used to make the TCR library. To make TCR beta libraries, researchers used iRepertoire HTBI primers and Arm-PCR of CDR3 regions. TCRdb passed the multiplex PCR reads through MiXCR, listing each CDR3 protein once. The sample yields more than 350,000 distinct CDR3 sequences, roughly 21% seen once. The sample was peripheral blood mononuclear cells (PBMCs), taken when the disease was refractory, from a patient treated with antithyroid drugs. All receptors derive from a female donor with Graves disease.

This clonotype was seen ten or more times. J is TRBJ1-1 and V is TRBV12-3 or TRBV12-4, with D possibly TRBD1 on 6 matching bases. The V end lost 2 bases, the J end lost 5 bases, and 12 bases lay between the germline ends. This CDR3 region has 14 residues. CDR3: CASSLQGIVTEAFF. The CDR3 DNA follows: TGTGCCAGCAGTTTACAGGGGATCGTAACTGAAGCTTTCTTT.

This clonotype was observed a handful of times. This chain joins TRBV5-4 and TRBJ2-5, with 11 bases identical to TRBD2. J gave up 4 bases and V 5 bases, and 7 bases lay outside the gene matches. The CDR3 extends over 15 amino acids. Looked up from germline, CDR1 is SGHNT and CDR2 is YYREEE (reference sequence). The CDR3: CASSYGLAGGETQYF. The DNA of the CDR3 is TGTGCCAGCAGTTACGGCCTAGCGGGAGGAGAGACCCAGTACTTC.

This clonotype was counted at least ten times. The genes are TRBV20-1 and TRBJ2-7; TRBD2 aligns across 7 bases. CDR3 length: 13 residues. CDR1 is DFQATT, CDR2 SNEGSKA, per germline (reference sequence). CDR3 region: CSLRGRGMGEQYF. CDR3 nucleotide sequence: TGCAGCCTCCGAGGGAGGGGCATGGGTGAGCAGTACTTC.

Many counts were recorded for this clonotype. V gene TRBV2 combines with J gene TRBJ1-1; D not resolved. Germline-derived CDR1 and CDR2 are SNHLY and FYNNEI. V was pared by 8 bases and J by 3 bases, with 10 bases between. CDR3 size: 12 residues. CDR3 DNA sequence: TGTGCCAGCGAATTTGCCGACACTGAAGCTTTCTTT. Protein sequence: CASEFADTEAFF.

This clonotype was picked up many times. The chain couples TRBV12-3 or TRBV12-4 to TRBJ2-7; 7 bases fit TRBD1. The V segment lost 5 bases and the J segment 0 bases; nucleotides outside the gene matches: 10. The CDR3 runs to 16 residues. CDR3 in amino acids: CASSMWDSSSSYEQYF. Here the CDR3 DNA reads TGTGCCAGCAGTATGTGGGACAGCTCCAGCTCCTACGAGCAGTACTTC.

The rearrangement links TRBV29-1 to TRBJ2-5; 7 bases are a match to TRBD1. Germline V lookup: CDR1 SQVTM, CDR2 ANQGSEA. The CDR3 sequence is 13 residues long. V lost 3 bases to trimming and J lost 3 bases; unmatched junction nucleotides: 4. Here the CDR3 reads CSVDADREETQYF. The CDR3 DNA reads TGCAGCGTTGACGCCGACAGGGAAGAGACCCAGTACTTC.

This clonotype has just a few counts. V and J are TRBV25-1 and TRBJ2-7; no definite D call. Germline V gene data show CDR1 as MGHDK and CDR2 as SYGVNS. This CDR3 comprises 14 residues. V was shortened by 3 bases and J by 2 bases, with 11 bases between the two germline ends. The CDR3 here is CASSDSLEPYEQYF. The CDR3 DNA reads TGTGCCAGCAGTGATAGTCTAGAACCCTACGAGCAGTACTTC.

This clonotype occurred many times. The chain carries TRBV9 and TRBJ2-7, with D possibly TRBD2 on 5 matching bases. There are 16 residues in the CDR3. Looked up from germline, CDR1 is SGDLS and CDR2 is YYNGEE. Trimming removed 2 bases at V and 0 bases at J, with 15 bases between. The CDR3 DNA sequence: TGTGCCAGCAGCGTCTCCGGGATCTCCGGCTCCTACGAGCAGTACTTC. It encodes CASSVSGISGSYEQYF.

This clonotype was detected many times. J is TRBJ2-5 and V is TRBV18; 9 bases match TRBD1. CDR3 length equals 17 residues. Germline V gives CDR1 KGHSH, CDR2 LQKENI. V was pared by 2 bases and J by 1 base, with 8 bases of the junction left unmatched. The CDR3 DNA reads as TGTGCCAGCTCACCATCCCGGGACAGGGATTTCCAAGAGACCCAGTACTTC. Translating gives CASSPSRDRDFQETQYF.

This sequence joins TRBV4-1 and TRBJ1-5; D remains unclear. This CDR3 contains 14 residues. V lost 3 bases and J 7 bases, leaving 13 bases between the germline ends. The germline V gene has CDR1 MGHRA and CDR2 YSYEKL. The CDR3 DNA sequence: TGCGCCAGCAGCCAGGACCCCCAAGGACAGCCCCAGCATTTT. Residues: CASSQDPQGQPQHF.

This rearrangement joins TRBV6-2 or TRBV6-3 to TRBJ2-3; 7 nucleotides line up with TRBD2. The V gene's germline CDR1 is MNHEY and CDR2 SVGEGT. V shed 4 bases, J shed 5 bases, and the junction held 9 bases outside the gene matches. The CDR3 consists of 15 residues. The DNA of the CDR3 is TGTGCCAGCAGTTTTACTAGCGTAGCACAAGATACGCAGTATTTT. Translating it yields CASSFTSVAQDTQYF.

This clonotype was seen more than once but under ten times. CDR3 bases: TGCAGTGCAAGTTTAGGAGGGGCCTCTGACAATGAGCAGTTCTTC. Residues: CSASLGGASDNEQFF. The chain carries TRBV20-1 and TRBJ2-1; D may be TRBD2 (6 bases). V was pared by 6 bases and J by 5 bases, with 20 bases between. Germline CDR1 and CDR2: DFQATT and SNEGSKA (reference sequence). The CDR3 loop spans 15 amino acids.

V and J are TRBV28 and TRBJ2-7; TRBD2 agrees at 13 bases. The V and J ends lost 8 bases and 7 bases, in that order; junction bases with no gene match: 14. Germline V CDR1 and CDR2: MDHEN, SYDVKM. This CDR3 has 16 amino acids. The CDR3 spells CASGLAGVGARAEQYF. CDR3 nucleotide sequence: TGTGCCAGCGGACTAGCGGGAGTCGGAGCCCGAGCAGAGCAGTACTTC.

V usage is TRBV30 and J usage is TRBJ1-1; the D is unclear. The CDR3 has 13 residues. V dropped 3 bases and J dropped 3 bases, with 11 bases sitting between them. CDR1 GTSNPN and CDR2 SVGIG come from the germline V gene (reference sequence). This CDR3 is CAWRPGWDTEAFF. CDR3 sequence (DNA): TGTGCCTGGAGGCCGGGGTGGGACACTGAAGCTTTCTTT.

This clonotype was seen a handful of times. The chain employs TRBV6-1 and TRBJ2-5, with TRBD1 as a possible D gene (6 bases). The CDR3 is 14 residues long. CDR1 MNHNS and CDR2 SASEGT come from the germline V gene. Trimming removed 4 bases from V and 4 bases from J, with 13 bases in between. For the CDR3, the DNA is TGTGCCAGCAGTGGGGGCAGGGGCCGAGAGACCCAGTACTTC. Its translation is CASSGGRGRETQYF.

This clonotype was detected many times. The V call is TRBV6-1, the J call TRBJ2-7; 15 nucleotides align to TRBD2. Germline lookup yields CDR1 MNHNS and CDR2 SASEGT. The trim removed 6 bases at V and 4 bases at J, leaving 1 base unmatched. The CDR3 is made up of 14 amino acids. The CDR3 is CASSGLAGGYEQYF. The CDR3 DNA follows: TGTGCCAGCAGCGGACTAGCGGGAGGGTACGAGCAGTACTTC.

This clonotype was observed many times. V and J are TRBV6-5 and TRBJ2-5, with TRBD1 identical over 10 bases. J was trimmed by 3 bases and V by 2 bases; bases with no gene match: 3. The CDR3 is 15 residues long. Per germline, CDR1 MNHEY and CDR2 SVGAGI. This CDR3 is CASSYAGTGEETQYF. In DNA form, the CDR3 reads TGTGCCAGCAGTTACGCAGGGACAGGGGAAGAGACCCAGTACTTC.

The chain joins TRBV25-1 to TRBJ1-1; 9 bases are a match to TRBD1. This CDR3 comprises 13 residues. Germline CDR1 reads MGHDK; CDR2 reads SYGVNS. V lost 2 bases, J lost 11 bases, and 6 bases stayed unmatched. CDR3 loop: CASSENGQGSAFF. CDR3 nucleotide sequence: TGTGCCAGCAGTGAAAACGGACAGGGGAGTGCTTTCTTT.

The chain combines TRBV28 with TRBJ2-1; 14 nucleotides agree with TRBD2. The trim removed 6 bases at V and 15 bases at J, leaving 7 bases unmatched. This CDR3 region has 13 residues. Germline assignment: CDR1 MDHEN and CDR2 SYDVKM. This chain's CDR3 is CASSSMTSGRVFF. The CDR3 DNA reads TGTGCCAGCAGCTCTATGACTAGCGGGAGGGTGTTCTTC.

The chain couples TRBV28 to TRBJ1-2; 11 bases map to TRBD1. CDR1 MDHEN and CDR2 SYDVKM come from the germline V gene. The CDR3 runs to 15 residues. The J segment lost 8 bases and the V segment lost 2 bases, leaving 7 bases of the junction unmatched. The CDR3: CASSLDGQGAWGYTF. The CDR3 DNA is TGTGCCAGCAGTTTAGACGGACAGGGGGCTTGGGGCTACACCTTC.

In its sample, this clonotype was seen many times. V is TRBV28 and J is TRBJ2-6; D is unresolved. Germline lookup yields CDR1 MDHEN and CDR2 SYDVKM. The CDR3 contains 16 residues. Trimming took off 5 bases at V and 0 bases at J, with 11 bases between the two ends. The CDR3 DNA reads TGTGCCAGCAGTAATACCCCGAGCTCTGGGGCCAACGTCCTGACTTTC. It yields the protein CASSNTPSSGANVLTF.

In this sample, this clonotype turned up a few times. The chain recombines TRBV6-9 with TRBJ2-5; D might be TRBD1 (6 bases). The CDR3 covers 13 residues. CDR1 and CDR2 from the germline V gene are MNHGY and SVAAGI. The V end was cut by 3 bases, the J end by 5 bases, with 10 bases between. Written as DNA, the CDR3 is TGTGCCAGCAGTTACAGGGGTTGGGAGACCCAGTACTTC. The encoded protein is CASSYRGWETQYF.

This clonotype occurred many times. This chain connects TRBV20-1 to TRBJ1-5; tentatively, D is TRBD1 (6 bases). CDR1 is DFQATT, CDR2 SNEGSKA, per germline (reference sequence). The germline V and J ends were trimmed by 5 bases and 0 bases, with 20 bases remaining between them. This CDR3 comprises 17 residues. CDR3 residues: CSADRIQGRISNQPQHF. The DNA of the CDR3 is TGCAGTGCTGACAGGATCCAGGGAAGGATTAGCAATCAGCCCCAGCATTTT.

The table lists this clonotype with many counts. The J gene is TRBJ2-4, the V gene TRBV2; maybe TRBD1 (6 bases). The germline CDR1 and CDR2 sequences are SNHLY and FYNNEI. The CDR3 consists of 13 residues. Between the trimmed V and J ends, which lost 7 bases and 2 bases, there was a span of 9 bases. CDR3 amino acids: CASTRDTKNIQYF. The CDR3 DNA reads TGTGCCAGCACGAGGGACACCAAAAACATTCAGTACTTC.

This clonotype showed up many times. The CDR3 reads CASSLRVGGEKLFF. The CDR3 nucleotides read TGTGCCAGCAGCCTCAGGGTTGGTGGTGAAAAACTGTTTTTT. This chain links TRBV12-3 or TRBV12-4 with TRBJ1-4, with D possibly being TRBD1 (5 bases). This CDR3 region has 14 residues. V lost 6 bases and J lost 7, with 15 bases in between.

The J gene is TRBJ1-1, the V gene TRBV20-1; TRBD1 matches 11 bases. The CDR3 runs 14 residues. V was clipped by 1 base and J by 7 bases; unmatched bases: 5. CDR1 DFQATT and CDR2 SNEGSKA come from the germline V gene (reference sequence). This CDR3 is CSARVGQGASEAFF. CDR3 bases: TGCAGTGCTAGAGTTGGACAGGGGGCGAGTGAAGCTTTCTTT.

The chain employs TRBV28 and TRBJ2-7, with 8 bases aligning to TRBD1. Germline lookup yields CDR1 MDHEN and CDR2 SYDVKM. The CDR3 totals 13 residues. V lost 6 bases and J lost 2; bases outside the gene matches: 3. The CDR3 DNA follows: TGTGCCAGCAGGACGACAGGGGCCTACGAGCAGTACTTC. Its protein product is CASRTTGAYEQYF.

This clonotype appeared once. The chain employs TRBV30 and TRBJ2-7, with a tentative D call TRBD1 (5 bases). The CDR3 is 13 amino acids. Per germline, CDR1 GTSNPN and CDR2 SVGIG (reference sequence). Trimming pared 1 base from V and 2 bases from J, leaving 9 bases between. The CDR3 DNA follows: TGTGCCTGGAGTGAAGGGGTCACCTACGAGCAGTACTTC. Protein product: CAWSEGVTYEQYF.

This clonotype was seen a handful of times. The chain recombines TRBV7-9 with TRBJ2-7; 8 bases are shared with TRBD1. With V trimmed by 5 bases and J by 5 bases, 11 bases remained unmatched. This CDR3 is 15 amino acids long. Germline-derived CDR1 and CDR2 are SEHNR and FQNEAQ (reference sequence). The CDR3 nucleotides read TGTGCCAGCAGCCCTCGGACAGGGAGAGCCCACGAGCAGTACTTC. Amino acid sequence: CASSPRTGRAHEQYF.

V and J are TRBV18 and TRBJ1-1; tentative D call: TRBD1 (5 bases). This CDR3 comprises 13 residues. The germline gives CDR1 KGHSH, CDR2 LQKENI. V was pared by 6 bases and J by 7 bases, with 15 bases between. The CDR3 is CASSGEGLGEAFF. The CDR3 bases are TGTGCCAGCTCTGGTGAGGGGTTGGGTGAAGCTTTCTTT. Drawing the rest from reference TRBV18 and TRBJ1-1, the complete variable domain is NAGVMQNPRHLVRRRGQEARLRCSPMKGHSHVYWYRQLPEEGLKFMVYLQKENIIDESGMPKERFSAEFPKEGPSILRIQQVVRGDSAAYFCASSGEGLGEAFFGQGTRLTVV.

The chain uses TRBV19 and TRBJ2-5; D unclear. With the DNA end fitting TRBJ2-1 better, the J assignment may be wrong. The germline CDR1 and CDR2 sequences are LNHDA and SQIVND (reference sequence). The CDR3 is 11 residues long. This chain's CDR3 is CASSILREQFF. CDR3 sequence (DNA): TGTGCCAGTAGTATCCTCCGGGAGCAGTTCTTC.